This is a list of T cell receptor beta chains from one sample in a study of blood T cell repertoires in COVID-19. Assay used: immunoSEQ multiplex PCR; TCRdb lists only in-frame clones, some missing. The sample holds approximately 110,000 clones, roughly 72% seen once. The sequencing sample was made of peripheral blood. These receptors were taken from a man older than 75 with acute or convalescent COVID-19. The CDR3 runs from the conserved cysteine through the conserved F or W. The order of the fields is CDR3 length, clone size, V gene, D gene, J gene, CDR3 protein, CDR3 DNA. D genes are given only for firm matches. Clone size is shown for a subset of rows, as once, few, many or a class of expanded clone.

>13|NA|TRBV29-1|TRBD1|TRBJ1-1
CSGYPRDSTEAFF
TGCAGCGGATACCCCCGGGACAGCACTGAAGCTTTCTTT
>14|NA|TRBV28|NA|TRBJ1-1
CASTVGGEVTEAFF
TGTGCCAGCACGGTCGGAGGGGAAGTGACTGAAGCTTTCTTT
>12|NA|TRBV6-5|NA|TRBJ1-1
CASSRTREEAFF
TGTGCCAGCAGCCGGACCCGGGAGGAAGCTTTCTTT
>13|once|TRBV12-3/TRBV12-4|NA|TRBJ1-1
CASSFDSKAEAFF
TGTGCCAGCAGCTTTGACAGCAAGGCTGAAGCTTTCTTT
>14|NA|TRBV10-3|NA|TRBJ2-2
CATGPSPNTGELFF
TGTGCCACCGGACCTAGCCCGAACACCGGGGAGCTGTTTTTT
>16|NA|TRBV24-1|NA|TRBJ2-3
CATSDILGGSTDTQYF
TGTGCCACCAGTGACATACTTGGCGGGAGCACAGATACGCAGTATTTT
>15|NA|TRBV11-2|TRBD2|TRBJ2-1
CASSPLGREGREQFF
TGTGCCAGCAGCCCTTTGGGACGGGAGGGCCGTGAGCAGTTCTTC
>17|NA|TRBV7-2|TRBD2|TRBJ2-2
CASSFWTGGEHTGELFF
TGTGCCAGCAGCTTTTGGACGGGGGGGGAACACACCGGGGAGCTGTTTTTT
>16|few|TRBV4-3|TRBD1|TRBJ1-4
CASSQDGTGSYEKLFF
TGCGCCAGCAGCCAGGACGGGACAGGGTCTTACGAAAAACTGTTTTTT
>17|few|TRBV5-4|TRBD1|TRBJ2-2
CASSPSWTGGVNGELFF
TGTGCCAGCAGCCCATCATGGACAGGGGGCGTGAACGGGGAGCTGTTTTTT
>14|NA|TRBV6-5|TRBD2|TRBJ2-7
CASSSSGSWLEQYF
TGTGCCAGCAGCTCAAGCGGGAGTTGGCTCGAGCAGTACTTC
>14|few|TRBV28|NA|TRBJ1-2
CASSLAGLNYGYTF
TGTGCCAGCAGTTTAGCGGGGTTAAACTATGGCTACACCTTC
>15|NA|TRBV5-8|NA|TRBJ2-2
CASSFEGVVTGELFF
TGTGCCAGCAGCTTCGAGGGGGTCGTAACCGGGGAGCTGTTTTTT
>14|few|TRBV9|NA|TRBJ2-1
CASSVEGSGDEQFF
TGTGCCAGCAGCGTAGAGGGCTCGGGGGATGAGCAGTTCTTC
>12|NA|TRBV28|NA|TRBJ1-1
CASYERGSEAFF
TGTGCCAGCTACGAGAGGGGGAGTGAAGCTTTCTTT
>13|NA|TRBV25-1|NA|TRBJ1-6
CASRKEGNSPLHF
TGTGCCAGCAGGAAAGAGGGTAATTCACCCCTCCACTTT
>13|many|TRBV27|NA|TRBJ1-5
CASSLTGEEPQHF
TGTGCCAGCAGTTTAACCGGGGAGGAGCCCCAGCATTTT
>14|medium-sized|TRBV19|NA|TRBJ1-1
CASSSQGGYTEAFF
TGTGCCAGTAGTTCCCAGGGCGGATACACTGAAGCTTTCTTT
>16|once|TRBV27|TRBD2|TRBJ2-4
CASSSTRTSGRNIQYF
TGTGCCAGCAGTTCGACCCGGACTAGCGGGAGGAACATTCAGTACTTC
>15|NA|TRBV15|NA|TRBJ2-7
CATSRDRRSSYEQYF
TGTGCCACCAGCAGAGATCGTAGGAGCTCCTACGAGCAGTACTTC
>12|NA|TRBV12-3/TRBV12-4|TRBD1|TRBJ1-4
CASADRGLKLFF
TGTGCCAGCGCGGACAGGGGTTTAAAACTGTTTTTT
>15|NA|TRBV11-1|NA|TRBJ2-7
CASSLLSGRTYEQYF
TGTGCCAGCAGCTTACTTAGCGGAAGAACCTACGAGCAGTACTTC
>11|few|TRBV6-6|NA|TRBJ2-2
CAIYLYGELFF
TGTGCCATCTACCTTTACGGGGAGCTGTTTTTT
>15|NA|TRBV6-2/TRBV6-3|NA|TRBJ2-2
CASSATGINTGELFF
TGTGCCAGCAGTGCGACAGGTATCAACACCGGGGAGCTGTTTTTT
>15|once|TRBV6-6|NA|TRBJ2-3
CASGWSGGAGDTQYF
TGTGCCAGCGGCTGGTCTGGAGGGGCGGGAGATACGCAGTATTTT
>14|NA|TRBV7-2|TRBD1|TRBJ1-6
CASSRQGRVSPLHF
TGTGCCAGCAGTCGACAGGGGCGTGTTTCACCCCTCCACTTT
>14|few|TRBV7-8|NA|TRBJ2-5
CASSLTSPGETQYF
TGTGCCAGCAGCTTAACATCCCCGGGGGAGACCCAGTACTTC
>14|NA|TRBV5-1|TRBD1|TRBJ1-1
CASSQGTENTEAFF
TGCGCCAGCAGCCAAGGGACAGAGAACACTGAAGCTTTCTTT
>15|NA|TRBV7-7|TRBD2|TRBJ2-1
CASSPGTSGYNEQFF
TGTGCTAGCAGCCCCGGGACTAGCGGATACAATGAGCAGTTCTTC
>14|once|TRBV5-1|NA|TRBJ2-3
CASSLVQITDTQYF
TGCGCCAGCAGCTTGGTTCAAATCACAGATACGCAGTATTTT
>15|NA|TRBV27|TRBD1|TRBJ2-2
CASSDLTGYAGELFF
TGTGCCAGCAGTGACCTGACAGGGTACGCCGGGGAGCTGTTTTTT
>12|NA|TRBV12-5|NA|TRBJ2-1
CASSTGGNEQFF
TGTGCTAGTTCGACCGGGGGTAATGAGCAGTTCTTC
>14|NA|TRBV5-1|NA|TRBJ1-5
CASSLYAGNQPQHF
TGCGCCAGCAGCTTGTATGCGGGCAATCAGCCCCAGCATTTT
>14|NA|TRBV14|NA|TRBJ1-2
CASSQEGAYYGYTF
TGTGCCAGCAGCCAAGAAGGGGCCTACTATGGCTACACCTTC
>13|NA|TRBV10-3|TRBD2|TRBJ2-5
CAVRTSGQETQYF
TGTGCCGTCCGGACTAGCGGCCAAGAGACCCAGTACTTC
>13|few|TRBV7-8|NA|TRBJ1-2
CASSLKRGLGYTF
TGTGCCAGCAGCTTAAAAAGGGGTCTCGGCTACACCTTC
>17|NA|TRBV7-8|TRBD2|TRBJ2-4
CASSLDTGLAGGNIQYF
TGTGCCAGCAGCTTAGACACGGGACTAGCGGGAGGAAACATTCAGTACTTC
>12|NA|TRBV6-6|NA|TRBJ1-2
CASSYSEYGYTF
TGTGCCAGCAGTTACTCGGAGTATGGCTACACCTTC
>13|few|TRBV30|TRBD1|TRBJ1-5
CASQETGDQPQHF
TGTGCCTCCCAAGAGACAGGGGATCAGCCCCAGCATTTT
>18|NA|TRBV6-2/TRBV6-3|TRBD1|TRBJ1-5
CASSLYGGTGNRNQPQHF
TGTGCCAGCAGTTTATACGGGGGGACAGGTAATCGCAATCAGCCCCAGCATTTT